One sample yielded the 6 T cell receptor beta chains listed below, sequenced in a study of graft-versus-host responses after intestinal transplantation. Here immunoSEQ multiplex PCR was the method, and the copy in TCRdb shows in-frame clones only, minus some. The sample consists of around 90,000 clones, over 85% of them appearing once. No antigen has been assigned to these receptors. Source: unstimulated CD8+ T cells sorted from spleen or lymph node cells, taken before transplant. Receptor source: a human donor who was the organ donor for an intestinal transplant.

The V call is TRBV19, the J call TRBJ2-1, with 8 bases aligning to TRBD2. Germline assignment: CDR1 LNHDA and CDR2 SQIVND (reference sequence). The CDR3 loop spans 14 amino acids. V shed 5 bases, J shed 9 bases, and the junction held 9 bases outside the gene matches. The CDR3 coding sequence is TGTGCCAGTAGTCCCCTAGCGGGCGGCGGTGAGCAGTTCTTC. Its protein product is CASSPLAGGGEQFF.

The rearrangement uses TRBV6-5 and TRBJ2-7; possible D gene TRBD2, 6 bases. Germline values: CDR1 MNHEY, CDR2 SVGAGI. This CDR3 is built from 14 residues. V was trimmed by 4 bases and J by 6 bases, leaving 16 bases between them. Written as DNA, the CDR3 is TGTGCCAGCAGTTCCGGGGGTCCTCCATTCGAGCAGTACTTC. Translating gives CASSSGGPPFEQYF.

The gene calls are TRBV25-1 and TRBJ2-7; 9 nucleotides agree with TRBD1. Per germline, CDR1 MGHDK and CDR2 SYGVNS. Trimming removed 10 bases from V and 6 bases from J; junction bases left unmatched: 1. The CDR3 is made up of 10 amino acids. The CDR3: CANRGPEQYF. Here the CDR3 DNA reads TGTGCCAACAGGGGGCCCGAGCAGTACTTC.

The count of this clone is one. The chain couples TRBV27 to TRBJ2-4, with 7 bases lining up with TRBD1. Losses at the gene ends were 3 bases for V and 5 bases for J; bases not matched to a gene: 4. From germline, CDR1 is MNHEY and CDR2 SMNVEV (reference sequence). This CDR3 region has 14 residues. The CDR3, as DNA: TGTGCCAGCAGTTTCCGGACAGGAGAAAACATTCAGTACTTC. This encodes CASSFRTGENIQYF.

This chain joins TRBV27 and TRBJ1-2; D might be TRBD1 (5 bases). The germline V and J ends were trimmed by 6 bases and 4 bases, with 15 bases remaining between them. This CDR3 comprises 14 residues. Germline assignment: CDR1 MNHEY and CDR2 SMNVEV (reference sequence). This CDR3 is CASSRDGGFYGYTF. CDR3 bases: TGTGCCAGCAGCCGCGACGGGGGATTCTATGGCTACACCTTC.

V and J are TRBV6-5 and TRBJ1-1, with TRBD1 matching 7 bases. The CDR3 is 13 residues long. Trimming took 2 bases from V and 6 from J; bases not matched to a gene: 3. Germline loops: CDR1 MNHEY, CDR2 SVGAGI. The DNA of the CDR3 is TGTGCCAGCAGTTACGGGACAGTCTCTGAAGCTTTCTTT. Its protein product is CASSYGTVSEAFF.